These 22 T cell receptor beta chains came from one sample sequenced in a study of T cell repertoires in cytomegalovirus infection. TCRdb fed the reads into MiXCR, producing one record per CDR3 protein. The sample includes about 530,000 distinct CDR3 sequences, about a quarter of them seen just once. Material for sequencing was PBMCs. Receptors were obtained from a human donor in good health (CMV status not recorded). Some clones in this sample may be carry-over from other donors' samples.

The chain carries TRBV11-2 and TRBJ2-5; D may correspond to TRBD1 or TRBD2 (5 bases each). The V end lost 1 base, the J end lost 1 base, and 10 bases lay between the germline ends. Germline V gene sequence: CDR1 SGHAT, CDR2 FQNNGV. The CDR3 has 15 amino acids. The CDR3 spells CASSLVSGTQETQYF. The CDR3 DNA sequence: TGTGCCAGCAGCTTAGTTTCGGGGACCCAAGAGACCCAGTACTTC. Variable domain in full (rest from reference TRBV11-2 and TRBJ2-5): EAGVAQSPRYKIIEKRQSVAFWCNPISGHATLYWYQQILGQGPKLLIQFQNNGVVDDSQLPKDRFSAERLKGVDSTLKIQPAKLEDSAVYLCASSLVSGTQETQYFGPGTRLLVL.

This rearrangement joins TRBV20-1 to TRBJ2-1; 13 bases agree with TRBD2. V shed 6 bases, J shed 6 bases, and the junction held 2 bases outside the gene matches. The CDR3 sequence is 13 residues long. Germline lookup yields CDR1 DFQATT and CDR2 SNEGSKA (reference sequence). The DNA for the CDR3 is TGCAGTGCCACTAGCGGGAGGGGCAATGAGCAGTTCTTC. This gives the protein CSATSGRGNEQFF.

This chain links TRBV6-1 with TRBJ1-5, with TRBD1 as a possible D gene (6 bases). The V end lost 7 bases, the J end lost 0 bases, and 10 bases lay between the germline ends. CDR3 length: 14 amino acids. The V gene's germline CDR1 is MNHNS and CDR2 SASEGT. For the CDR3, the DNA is TGTGCCAGCACCTGGGACAATAGCAATCAGCCCCAGCATTTT. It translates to CASTWDNSNQPQHF.

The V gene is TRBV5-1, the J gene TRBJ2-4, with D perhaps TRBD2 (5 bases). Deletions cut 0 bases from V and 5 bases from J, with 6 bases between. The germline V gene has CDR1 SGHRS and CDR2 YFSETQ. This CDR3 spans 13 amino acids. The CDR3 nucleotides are TGCGCCAGCAGCTTGGTGGGAGAAAACATTCAGTACTTC. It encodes CASSLVGENIQYF. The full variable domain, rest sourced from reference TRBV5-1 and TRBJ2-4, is KAGVTQTPRYLIKTRGQQVTLSCSPISGHRSVSWYQQTPGQGLQFLFEYFSETQRNKGNFPGRFSGRQFSNSRSEMNVSTLELGDSALYLCASSLVGENIQYFGAGTRLSVL.

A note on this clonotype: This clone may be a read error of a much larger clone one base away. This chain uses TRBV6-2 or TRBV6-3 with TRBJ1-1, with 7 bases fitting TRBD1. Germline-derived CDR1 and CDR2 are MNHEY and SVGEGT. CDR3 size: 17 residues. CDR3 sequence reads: CTSSYETGRLVGTEAFF. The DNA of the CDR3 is TGTACCAGCAGTTATGAGACAGGGAGGTTGGTGGGCACTGAAGCTTTCTTT.

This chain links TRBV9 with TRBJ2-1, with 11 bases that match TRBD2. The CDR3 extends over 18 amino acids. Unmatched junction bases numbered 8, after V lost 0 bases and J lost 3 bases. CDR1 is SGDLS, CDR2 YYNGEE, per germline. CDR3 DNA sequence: TGTGCCAGCAGCGTAGATTTCCTAGCGGGAGGAATCTACAATGAGCAGTTCTTC. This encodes CASSVDFLAGGIYNEQFF.

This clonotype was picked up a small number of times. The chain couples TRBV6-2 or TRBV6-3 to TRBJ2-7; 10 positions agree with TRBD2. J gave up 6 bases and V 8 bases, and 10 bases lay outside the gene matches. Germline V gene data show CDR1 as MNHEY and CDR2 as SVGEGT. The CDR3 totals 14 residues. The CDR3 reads CASGLTAGGPEQYV. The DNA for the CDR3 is TGTGCCAGCGGACTGACAGCGGGAGGGCCCGAGCAGTACGTC.

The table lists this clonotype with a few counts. CDR3 residues: CASSDGLNSNYGYTF. CDR3 bases: TGTGCCAGCAGTGACGGTTTAAATTCTAACTATGGCTACACCTTC. The chain combines TRBV6-5 with TRBJ1-2; D ambiguous. Germline CDR1 MNHEY, CDR2 SVGAGI. Trimming removed 5 bases from V and 0 bases from J, with 13 bases in between. The CDR3 runs to 15 residues.

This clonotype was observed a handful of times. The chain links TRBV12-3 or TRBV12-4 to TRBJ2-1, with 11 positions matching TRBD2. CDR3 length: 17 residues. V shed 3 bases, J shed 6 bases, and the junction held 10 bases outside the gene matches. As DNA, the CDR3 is TGTGCCAGCAGTTTTTATCCCACTAGCGGGAGTTTCAATGAGCAGTTCTTC. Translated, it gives CASSFYPTSGSFNEQFF.

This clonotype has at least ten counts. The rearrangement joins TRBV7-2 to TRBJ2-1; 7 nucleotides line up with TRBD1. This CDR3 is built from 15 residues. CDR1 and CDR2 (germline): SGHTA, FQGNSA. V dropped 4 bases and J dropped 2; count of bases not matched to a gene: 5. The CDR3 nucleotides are TGTGCCAGCAGCTCCATCGGGACAGCCTACAATGAGCAGTTCTTC. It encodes CASSSIGTAYNEQFF.

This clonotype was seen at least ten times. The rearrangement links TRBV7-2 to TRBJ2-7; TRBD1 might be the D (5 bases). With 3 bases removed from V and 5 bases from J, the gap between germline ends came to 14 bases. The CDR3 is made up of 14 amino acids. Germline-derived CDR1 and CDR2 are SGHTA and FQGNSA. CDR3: CASSFWGVTHEQYF. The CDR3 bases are TGTGCCAGCAGCTTCTGGGGCGTGACCCACGAGCAGTACTTC. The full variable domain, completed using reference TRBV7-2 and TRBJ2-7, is GAGVSQSPSNKVTEKGKDVELRCDPISGHTALYWYRQSLGQGLEFLIYFQGNSAPDKSGLPSDRFSAERTGGSVSTLTIQRTQQEDSAVYLCASSFWGVTHEQYFGPGTRLTVT.

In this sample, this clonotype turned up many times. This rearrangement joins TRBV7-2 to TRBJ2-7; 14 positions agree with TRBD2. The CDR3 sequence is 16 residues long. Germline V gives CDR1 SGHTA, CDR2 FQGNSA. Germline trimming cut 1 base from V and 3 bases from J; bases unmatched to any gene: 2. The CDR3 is CASSLGLAGGHYEQYF. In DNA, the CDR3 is TGTGCCAGCAGCTTAGGACTAGCGGGAGGGCACTACGAGCAGTACTTC.

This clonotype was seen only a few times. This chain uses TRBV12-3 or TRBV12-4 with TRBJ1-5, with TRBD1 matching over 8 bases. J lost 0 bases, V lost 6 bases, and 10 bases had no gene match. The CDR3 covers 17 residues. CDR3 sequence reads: CASSTDRAPYSNQPQHF. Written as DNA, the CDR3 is TGTGCCAGCAGCACGGACAGGGCCCCATATAGCAATCAGCCCCAGCATTTT.

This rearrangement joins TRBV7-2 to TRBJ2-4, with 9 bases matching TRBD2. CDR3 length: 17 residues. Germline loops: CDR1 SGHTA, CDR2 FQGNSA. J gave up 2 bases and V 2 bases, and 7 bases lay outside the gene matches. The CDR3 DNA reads TGTGCCAGCAGCTTACGAGGGAGCGGGAGGACCAAAAACATTCAGTACTTC. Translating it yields CASSLRGSGRTKNIQYF.

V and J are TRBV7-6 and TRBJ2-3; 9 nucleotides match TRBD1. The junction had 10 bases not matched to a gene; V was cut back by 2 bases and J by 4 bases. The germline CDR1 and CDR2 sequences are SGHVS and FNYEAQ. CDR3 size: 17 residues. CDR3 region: CASSLYRGLGSADTQYF. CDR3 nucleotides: TGTGCCAGCAGCTTATACAGGGGGCTGGGAAGTGCAGATACGCAGTATTTT. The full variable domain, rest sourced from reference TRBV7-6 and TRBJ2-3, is GAGVSQSPRYKVTKRGQDVALRCDPISGHVSLYWYRQALGQGPEFLTYFNYEAQQDKSGLPNDRFSAERPEGSISTLTIQRTEQRDSAMYRCASSLYRGLGSADTQYFGPGTRLTVL.

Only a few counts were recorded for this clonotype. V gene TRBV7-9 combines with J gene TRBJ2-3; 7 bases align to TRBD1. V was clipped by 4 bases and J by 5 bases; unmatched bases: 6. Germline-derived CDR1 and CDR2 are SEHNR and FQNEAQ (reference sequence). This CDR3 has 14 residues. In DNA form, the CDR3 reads TGTGCCAGCAGCTCCGGACAGGCCTTAGATACGCAGTATTTT. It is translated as CASSSGQALDTQYF. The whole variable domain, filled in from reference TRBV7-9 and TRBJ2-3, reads DTGVSQNPRHKITKRGQNVTFRCDPISEHNRLYWYRQTLGQGPEFLTYFQNEAQLEKSRLLSDRFSAERPKGSFSTLEIQRTEQGDSAMYLCASSSGQALDTQYFGPGTRLTVL.

The CDR3 sequence: CASSLGLGSQETQYF. CDR3 sequence (DNA): TGTGCCAGCAGCCTGGGGCTAGGGTCTCAAGAGACCCAGTACTTC. This chain uses TRBV7-3 with TRBJ2-5, with a weak D call TRBD1 (5 bases). V was pared by 5 bases and J by 2 bases, with 15 bases between. Germline CDR1 and CDR2: SGHTA and FQGTGA. The CDR3 runs 15 residues.

The CDR3 loop is CSGSTVTNTEAFF. The DNA for the CDR3 is TGCAGCGGCAGTACAGTGACGAACACTGAAGCTTTCTTT. The chain links TRBV29-1 to TRBJ1-1, with D unresolved. Germline CDR1 reads SQVTM; CDR2 reads ANQGSEA. Trimming pared 7 bases from V and 1 base from J, leaving 13 bases between. The CDR3 covers 13 residues. Full variable domain (outside the CDR3, taken from reference TRBV29-1 and TRBJ1-1): SAVISQKPSRDICQRGTSLTIQCQVDSQVTMMFWYRQQPGQSLTLIATANQGSEATYESGFVIDKFPISRPNLTFSTLTVSNMSPEDSSIYLCSGSTVTNTEAFFGQGTRLTVV.

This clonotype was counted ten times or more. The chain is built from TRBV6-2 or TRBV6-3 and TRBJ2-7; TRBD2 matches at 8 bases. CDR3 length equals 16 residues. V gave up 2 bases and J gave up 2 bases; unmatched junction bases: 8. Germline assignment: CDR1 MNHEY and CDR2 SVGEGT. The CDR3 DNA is TGTGCCAGCAGTTACCGGAGCGGGAGAAGTACCTACGAGCAGTACGTC. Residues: CASSYRSGRSTYEQYV.

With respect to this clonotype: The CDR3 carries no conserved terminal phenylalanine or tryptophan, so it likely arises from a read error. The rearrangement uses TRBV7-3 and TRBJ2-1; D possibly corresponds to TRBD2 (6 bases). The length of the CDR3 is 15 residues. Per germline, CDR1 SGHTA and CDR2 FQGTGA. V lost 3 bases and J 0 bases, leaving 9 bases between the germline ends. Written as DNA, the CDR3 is TGTGCCAGCAGCTTGCGGGGAAGCTCCTACAATGAGCAGTTCTCC. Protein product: CASSLRGSSYNEQFS.

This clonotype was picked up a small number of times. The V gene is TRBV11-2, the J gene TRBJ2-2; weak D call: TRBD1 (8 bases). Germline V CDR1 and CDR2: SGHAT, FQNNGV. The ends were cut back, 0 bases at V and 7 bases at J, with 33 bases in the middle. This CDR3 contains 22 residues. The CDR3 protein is CASSLDPGQGKSGAGRVGELFF. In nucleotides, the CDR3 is TGTGCCAGCAGCTTAGATCCCGGACAGGGAAAGAGCGGGGCCGGGCGAGTCGGGGAGCTGTTTTTT.

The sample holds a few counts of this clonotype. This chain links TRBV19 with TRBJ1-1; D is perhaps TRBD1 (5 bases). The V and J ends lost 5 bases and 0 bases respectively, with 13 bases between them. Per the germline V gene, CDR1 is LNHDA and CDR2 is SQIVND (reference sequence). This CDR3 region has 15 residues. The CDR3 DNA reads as TGTGCCAGTAGTCAGCGTGGGACGGTGAACACTGAAGCTTTCTTT. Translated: CASSQRGTVNTEAFF.